This T cell receptor beta chain derives from a study of cytomegalovirus exposure and HLA in healthy donors. Whole-study findings and limits: As a later analysis revealed, the rate of TCR association differed by HLA locus, with DRB1 most and HLA-C fewest.

As regards this clone: Its specificity is not known.

The CDR3 covers 16 residues. The V gene lost 7 bases and the J gene lost 1 base, with 20 bases spanning the gap. Germline CDR1 reads MNHGY; CDR2 reads SAAAGT. The PCR employed 60 Vbeta primers together with 13 Jbeta primers. Data came from immunoSEQ multiplex PCR; TCRdb stores just in-frame clones and leaves some out. The sample records fewer than 250,000 clones, 80% to 90% being singletons. The clonotype was recovered from a man in his thirties or forties in good health and CMV-seronegative. V is TRBV6-8 and J is TRBJ2-7; maybe TRBD2 (5 bases). The material sequenced was PBMCs. The CDR3 spells CASTTKSGLASYEQYF. CDR3 DNA sequence: TGTGCCAGCACCACGAAGTCAGGACTCGCTTCCTACGAGCAGTACTTC.